This T cell receptor beta chain was profiled in a study of T cells in Graves' hyperthyroidism and ophthalmopathy. Amplification targeted TCR beta CDR3 regions from RNA transcripts. When the TCR CDR3 underwent first-round RT-PCR, the HTBI primer set was used. TCRdb recomputed calls from the multiplex PCR reads with MiXCR, one row per CDR3 protein. Here the sample spans about 480,000 distinct CDR3 sequences, about 20% being singletons. Looked up from germline, CDR1 is MNHNS and CDR2 is SASEGT. The CDR3 extends over 14 amino acids. With V trimmed by 5 bases and J by 3 bases, 4 bases remained unmatched. V is TRBV6-1 and J is TRBJ1-2, with 9 bases fitting TRBD1. The sequence came from a woman between 65 and 79 years old with Graves' ophthalmopathy. The sample was blood. The CDR3 DNA is TGTGCCAGCAGTACGGGACAGGGAGACTATGGCTACACCTTC. This gives the protein CASSTGQGDYGYTF.